Listed here are 31 T cell receptor beta chains from one sample, sequenced in a study of metastatic and nonmetastatic thyroid tumors. TCRdb reprocessed the PCR reads via MiXCR. This table holds about 15,000 clones, roughly 19% found once. The entire patient cohort was treatment-naive prior to thyroid surgery. Sample: blood. The receptors were gathered from a female donor with papillary thyroid cancer or a benign thyroid nodule (not recorded which). Some clones in this sample may be carry-over from other donors' samples.

This clone was recorded many times. The J gene is TRBJ2-7, the V gene TRBV20-1, with 10 bases aligning to TRBD1. The germline gives CDR1 DFQATT, CDR2 SNEGSKA (reference sequence). Germline trimming cut 0 bases from V and 4 bases from J; bases unmatched to any gene: 9. The CDR3 totals 16 residues. In DNA, the CDR3 is TGCAGTGCTAGAGATCTAGGACAGGGGGTCGGGTACGAGCAGTACTTC. It encodes CSARDLGQGVGYEQYF.

Remarks on this clone: A much larger clone lies a single base off, so this may be a read error. The chain joins TRBV5-1 to TRBJ1-4; no reliable D call. CDR3 length: 13 residues. Germline V gene sequence: CDR1 SGHRS, CDR2 YFSETQ. CDR3 amino acids: CASNLEDNEKLFF. The CDR3, as DNA: TGCGCCAGCAACTTGGAAGATAATGAAAAACTGTTTTTT.

By sample fraction, this clone is medium-sized (0.01 to 0.1%). The chain joins TRBV28 to TRBJ1-2, with D perhaps matching TRBD1 (6 bases). The CDR3 sequence is 13 residues long. Trimming stripped 2 bases from V and 4 bases from J, with 8 bases between. Germline V lookup: CDR1 MDHEN, CDR2 SYDVKM. CDR3 in DNA: TGTGCCAGCAGTTTAGGGGGGGCCTATGGCTACACCTTC. Amino acid sequence: CASSLGGAYGYTF.

Sample share makes this clone medium-sized. This rearrangement joins TRBV30 to TRBJ2-6; D remains ambiguous. Trimming cost V 2 bases and J 0 bases, with 20 bases left between them. The CDR3 runs 19 residues. Germline loops: CDR1 GTSNPN, CDR2 SVGIG (reference sequence). DNA for the CDR3: TGTGCCTGGAGTCCACCCCCCGTCGAGGTTTTCTCTGGGGCCAACGTCCTGACTTTC. Its translation is CAWSPPPVEVFSGANVLTF. Together with reference TRBV30 and TRBJ2-6, the CDR3 gives the full variable domain: SQTIHQWPATLVQPVGSPLSLECTVEGTSNPNLYWYRQAAGRGLQLLFYSVGIGQISSEVPQNLSASRPQDRQFILSSKKLLLSDSGFYLCAWSPPPVEVFSGANVLTFGAGSRLTVL.

This clone has a count of ten or more. The genes are TRBV5-1 and TRBJ2-1; 8 bases align to TRBD1. Germline V lookup: CDR1 SGHRS, CDR2 YFSETQ. This CDR3 comprises 15 residues. V shed 0 bases and J 7 bases; nucleotides not matched to a gene: 6. In nucleotides, the CDR3 is TGCGCCAGCAGCTTGGCCGGGCAGGGGGCTAATGAGCAGTTCTTC. This gives the protein CASSLAGQGANEQFF.

This clone came up many times. The V gene is TRBV20-1, the J gene TRBJ2-7; 7 nucleotides agree with TRBD2. CDR1 and CDR2 (germline): DFQATT, SNEGSKA (reference sequence). There are 14 residues in the CDR3. The V and J ends lost 6 bases and 2 bases, in that order; junction bases with no gene match: 10. CDR3 nucleotides: TGCAGTGCCCAGATCCCAGCGGGGACCTACGAGCAGTACTTC. Protein product: CSAQIPAGTYEQYF.

This clone was observed at least ten times. The rearrangement joins TRBV11-2 to TRBJ2-7; 7 bases line up with TRBD1. The CDR3 contains 14 residues. The germline CDR1 and CDR2 sequences are SGHAT and FQNNGV. Trimming cost V 5 bases and J 4 bases; bases outside gene matches: 8. The CDR3 reads CASSLTRGWYEQYF. CDR3 coding DNA: TGTGCCAGCAGCCTGACCAGGGGGTGGTACGAGCAGTACTTC. Full variable domain (outside the CDR3, taken from reference TRBV11-2 and TRBJ2-7): EAGVAQSPRYKIIEKRQSVAFWCNPISGHATLYWYQQILGQGPKLLIQFQNNGVVDDSQLPKDRFSAERLKGVDSTLKIQPAKLEDSAVYLCASSLTRGWYEQYFGPGTRLTVT.

This clone has ten or more counts. V and J are TRBV7-9 and TRBJ1-1; TRBD1 matches 7 bases. Germline V gene sequence: CDR1 SEHNR, CDR2 FQNEAQ (reference sequence). V was clipped by 5 bases and J by 4 bases; unmatched bases: 4. The CDR3 is made up of 13 amino acids. CDR3 nucleotide sequence: TGTGCCAGCAGCGGCCAGGGGGGCACTGAAGCTTTCTTT. Protein sequence: CASSGQGGTEAFF.

By share, this clone ranks as medium-sized (0.01 to 0.1%). The V gene is TRBV6-2 or TRBV6-3, the J gene TRBJ2-1; 7 bases fit TRBD1. The CDR3 runs to 14 residues. The V segment lost 7 bases and the J segment 8 bases; nucleotides outside the gene matches: 11. Germline assignment: CDR1 MNHEY and CDR2 SVGEGT. In DNA, the CDR3 is TGTGCCAGCAAATATTCAGGGGGTAGGGATGAGCAGTTCTTC. It codes for CASKYSGGRDEQFF.

The chain has TRBV29-1 and TRBJ1-1; no firm D call. From germline, CDR1 is SQVTM and CDR2 ANQGSEA. This CDR3 has 12 amino acids. Between the trimmed V and J ends, which lost 4 bases and 6 bases, there was a span of 12 bases. CDR3 DNA: TGCAGCGTTGTCTCAGCGGGGTCTGAAGCTTTCTTT. Encoded protein: CSVVSAGSEAFF.

This clone has ten or more counts. The chain links TRBV4-2 to TRBJ2-7; 12 nucleotides align to TRBD2. Germline V gene data show CDR1 as LGHNA and CDR2 as YNFKEQ. Germline trimming cut 0 bases from V and 7 bases from J; bases unmatched to any gene: 7. The CDR3 totals 16 residues. CDR3 DNA sequence: TGTGCCAGCAGCCAAGATTTGGCTAGCGGGGGGGGGGAGCAGTACTTC. The encoded protein is CASSQDLASGGGEQYF.

At least ten counts were recorded for this clone. The V call is TRBV18, the J call TRBJ1-5; TRBD1 is a possible D gene (6 bases). In germline, CDR1 is KGHSH, CDR2 LQKENI. The germline V and J ends were trimmed by 2 bases and 4 bases, with 15 bases remaining between them. The CDR3 spans 16 residues. The CDR3 loop is CASSPSADSRNQPQHF. The CDR3 nucleotides read TGTGCCAGCTCACCAAGTGCGGACAGCCGAAATCAGCCCCAGCATTTT.

This sequence joins TRBV6-5 and TRBJ2-1; 9 bases line up with TRBD1. Germline lookup yields CDR1 MNHEY and CDR2 SVGAGI. CDR3 size: 16 residues. V shed 0 bases and J 6 bases; nucleotides not matched to a gene: 6. The CDR3 nucleotides are TGTGCCAGCAGTTACTCTGGGACAGGGAGAGGCAATGAGCAGTTCTTC. As protein: CASSYSGTGRGNEQFF.

This clone was found a few times. The chain has TRBV12-3 or TRBV12-4 and TRBJ2-7, with TRBD2 matching 7 bases. The V and J ends lost 5 bases and 6 bases, in that order; junction bases with no gene match: 16. The CDR3 consists of 16 residues. The CDR3 sequence is CASSPQGQAGRVEQYF. The CDR3 DNA is TGTGCCAGCAGTCCCCAGGGTCAAGCGGGAAGAGTCGAGCAGTACTTC.

This chain uses TRBV15 with TRBJ2-3, with 10 bases that match TRBD2. Looked up from germline, CDR1 is LNHNV and CDR2 is YYDKDF (reference sequence). V lost 0 bases, J lost 5 bases, and 8 bases stayed unmatched. The CDR3 loop spans 17 amino acids. CDR3 amino acids: CATSRDTLAGAGDTQYF. The CDR3 DNA reads TGTGCCACCAGCAGAGATACTCTAGCGGGAGCGGGAGATACGCAGTATTTT. The complete variable domain, with remaining parts taken from reference TRBV15 and TRBJ2-3, reads DAMVIQNPRYQVTQFGKPVTLSCSQTLNHNVMYWYQQKSSQAPKLLFHYYDKDFNNEADTPDNFQSRRPNTSFCFLDIRSPGLGDTAMYLCATSRDTLAGAGDTQYFGPGTRLTVL.

The chain links TRBV5-1 to TRBJ1-1; D not certain. The CDR3 length is 15 residues. Germline V CDR1 and CDR2: SGHRS, YFSETQ. V was pared by 1 base and J by 1 base, with 11 bases between. The CDR3 sequence is CASSLSGNKNTEAFF. CDR3 nucleotide sequence: TGCGCCAGCAGCTTGTCCGGGAACAAGAACACTGAAGCTTTCTTT. Supplemented by reference TRBV5-1 and TRBJ1-1, the full variable domain reads KAGVTQTPRYLIKTRGQQVTLSCSPISGHRSVSWYQQTPGQGLQFLFEYFSETQRNKGNFPGRFSGRQFSNSRSEMNVSTLELGDSALYLCASSLSGNKNTEAFFGQGTRLTVV.

The J gene is TRBJ1-2, the V gene TRBV4-1, with D unclear. The CDR3 extends over 16 amino acids. The V end lost 5 bases, the J end lost 5 bases, and 21 bases lay between the germline ends. Germline V lookup: CDR1 MGHRA, CDR2 YSYEKL. CDR3 sequence (DNA): TGCGCCAGCAGCTCCAACCACCACACCGGGGAGTATGGCTACACCTTC. Translation: CASSSNHHTGEYGYTF.

By share, this clone counts as medium-sized. The chain links TRBV12-3 or TRBV12-4 to TRBJ2-1, with 9 nucleotides matching TRBD2. V lost 3 bases, J lost 0 bases, and 6 bases stayed unmatched. This CDR3 has 17 residues. The CDR3 loop is CASSFSSGTYSYNEQFF. The CDR3 coding sequence is TGTGCCAGCAGTTTCTCTAGCGGGACATACTCCTACAATGAGCAGTTCTTC.

This clone counts as medium-sized. This sequence joins TRBV5-1 and TRBJ2-1, with TRBD2 identical over 8 bases. The germline CDR1 and CDR2 sequences are SGHRS and YFSETQ. With V trimmed by 0 bases and J by 10 bases, 6 bases remained unmatched. CDR3 size: 14 residues. CDR3 coding DNA: TGCGCCAGCAGCTTGGGACGGGAGGGAGGAGAGCAGTTCTTC. Residues: CASSLGREGGEQFF.

In regard to this clone: A much larger clone lies one base from this, so it may be a read error. The V and J genes are TRBV6-1 and TRBJ2-3, with 8 bases aligning to TRBD2. This CDR3 region has 15 residues. V lost 5 bases, J lost 7 bases, and 11 bases stayed unmatched. CDR1 and CDR2 (germline): MNHNS, SASEGT. CDR3 sequence: CASSLDGREAYTQYF. The CDR3 coding sequence is TGTGCCAGCAGTTTGGACGGGAGGGAAGCATATACGCAGTATTTT.

This clone was detected only a few times. The chain recombines TRBV29-1 with TRBJ2-1; tentative D call: TRBD2 (5 bases). Trimming stripped 8 bases from V and 8 bases from J, with 19 bases between. Germline V CDR1 and CDR2: SQVTM, ANQGSEA. The CDR3 loop spans 13 amino acids. The CDR3 region is CSSRGGHRDEQFF. In nucleotides, the CDR3 is TGCAGCTCCCGAGGAGGCCATCGAGATGAGCAGTTCTTC.

This clone was seen at least ten times. The gene calls are TRBV29-1 and TRBJ1-2; unclear D gene. The germline V and J ends were trimmed by 6 bases and 2 bases, with 10 bases remaining between them. Per the germline V gene, CDR1 is SQVTM and CDR2 is ANQGSEA. The CDR3 consists of 12 residues. CDR3 amino acids: CSVDSLNYGYTF. In DNA form, the CDR3 reads TGCAGCGTAGATAGTTTAAACTATGGCTACACCTTC.

J is TRBJ2-1 and V is TRBV20-1; unclear D gene. Trimming shortened V by 0 bases and J by 3 bases, and 15 bases separated the two germline ends. Germline V gene lookup returns CDR1 DFQATT and CDR2 SNEGSKA (reference sequence). This CDR3 spans 16 amino acids. The CDR3 spells CSAREQVVIFYNEQFF. Here the CDR3 DNA reads TGCAGTGCTAGAGAGCAGGTAGTTATCTTCTACAATGAGCAGTTCTTC.

This clone was seen a handful of times. The CDR3 sequence: CAWSVGQAGGGGNTIYF. The CDR3 nucleotides are TGTGCCTGGAGTGTAGGGCAGGCAGGGGGAGGTGGAAACACCATATATTTT. The rearrangement joins TRBV30 to TRBJ1-3; TRBD1 matches 7 bases. CDR3 length: 17 residues. The trim removed 0 bases at V and 3 bases at J, leaving 11 bases unmatched. Germline V gives CDR1 GTSNPN, CDR2 SVGIG (reference sequence). Complete variable domain (other parts from reference TRBV30 and TRBJ1-3): SQTIHQWPATLVQPVGSPLSLECTVEGTSNPNLYWYRQAAGRGLQLLFYSVGIGQISSEVPQNLSASRPQDRQFILSSKKLLLSDSGFYLCAWSVGQAGGGGNTIYFGEGSWLTVV.

Remarks on this clone: No conserved phenylalanine or tryptophan is present at the end of the CDR3, so a read error is the likely explanation. The limits of the CDR3 on the DNA are not certain, so only TCRdb's listed CDR3 is given. This chain uses TRBV28 with TRBJ2-5; the table's D call of TRBD2 was not tested on the DNA. The CDR3 extends over 16 residues, inclusive of both ends. CDR1 MDHEN and CDR2 SYDVKM come from the germline V gene. CDR3: CASTTQGPYSPLHFGN.

This clone has ten or more counts. V and J are TRBV2 and TRBJ1-5, with 11 positions matching TRBD1. In germline, CDR1 is SNHLY, CDR2 FYNNEI. Trimming removed 8 bases from V and 4 bases from J; junction bases left unmatched: 10. The CDR3 has 16 residues. CDR3 in DNA: TGTGCCAGCTACCCAACCGGGGACAGGGGGAATCAGCCCCAGCATTTT. Protein product: CASYPTGDRGNQPQHF. The variable domain in full, with the rest retrieved from reference TRBV2 and TRBJ1-5, is EPEVTQTPSHQVTQMGQEVILRCVPISNHLYFYWYRQILGQKVEFLVSFYNNEISEKSEIFDDQFSVERPDGSNFTLKIRSTKLEDSAMYFCASYPTGDRGNQPQHFGDGTRLSIL.

V gene TRBV5-1 combines with J gene TRBJ2-2; 11 bases are a match to TRBD2. Germline trimming cut 2 bases from V and 6 bases from J; bases unmatched to any gene: 6. CDR1 is SGHRS, CDR2 YFSETQ, per germline. This CDR3 is built from 16 residues. The CDR3 sequence: CASSFTSGRGAGELFF. The CDR3 region has the DNA TGCGCCAGCAGCTTTACTAGCGGGAGAGGCGCCGGGGAGCTGTTTTTT. Based on the CDR3 plus reference TRBV5-1 and TRBJ2-2, the full variable domain is KAGVTQTPRYLIKTRGQQVTLSCSPISGHRSVSWYQQTPGQGLQFLFEYFSETQRNKGNFPGRFSGRQFSNSRSEMNVSTLELGDSALYLCASSFTSGRGAGELFFGEGSRLTVL.

This clone rates as medium-sized (0.01 to 0.1%). The rearrangement links TRBV28 to TRBJ1-2, with D possibly being TRBD1 (5 bases). CDR3 length: 14 amino acids. V was shortened by 2 bases and J by 1 base, with 8 bases between the two germline ends. The germline V gene encodes CDR1 MDHEN and CDR2 SYDVKM. The CDR3 is CASSLVRGNYGYTF. CDR3 DNA: TGTGCCAGCAGTTTAGTGAGGGGTAACTATGGCTACACCTTC.

This clone was recorded many times. The rearrangement links TRBV5-5 to TRBJ2-5, with D possibly matching TRBD1 (7 bases). The CDR3 spans 17 residues. The V and J ends lost 2 bases and 4 bases respectively, with 21 bases between them. Germline loops: CDR1 SGHKS, CDR2 YYEKEE (reference sequence). The chain's CDR3 is CASSLPPTGSGGETQYF. The CDR3 DNA is TGTGCCAGCAGCTTACCCCCGACAGGGTCCGGGGGAGAGACCCAGTACTTC.

Details on this clone: The junction departs from germline at one end; a sequencing error may be responsible. V and J are TRBV20-1 and TRBJ1-1; 12 nucleotides match TRBD1. The CDR3 consists of 13 residues. CDR1 is DFQATT, CDR2 SNEGSKA, per germline (reference sequence). The CDR3 protein is CNAGTGGHTEAFF. The CDR3 DNA reads TGCAATGCTGGGACAGGGGGCCACACTGAAGCTTTCTTT.

This clone is judged medium-sized (0.01 to 0.1%). The chain employs TRBV7-9 and TRBJ2-7; the D gene is possibly TRBD2 (5 bases). The CDR3 is made up of 12 amino acids. Deletions cut 4 bases from V and 7 bases from J, with 11 bases between. Germline assignment: CDR1 SEHNR and CDR2 FQNEAQ (reference sequence). The CDR3 DNA reads TGTGCCAGCAGCTCGAGAGGGAATGAGCAGTACTTC. Amino acid sequence: CASSSRGNEQYF.